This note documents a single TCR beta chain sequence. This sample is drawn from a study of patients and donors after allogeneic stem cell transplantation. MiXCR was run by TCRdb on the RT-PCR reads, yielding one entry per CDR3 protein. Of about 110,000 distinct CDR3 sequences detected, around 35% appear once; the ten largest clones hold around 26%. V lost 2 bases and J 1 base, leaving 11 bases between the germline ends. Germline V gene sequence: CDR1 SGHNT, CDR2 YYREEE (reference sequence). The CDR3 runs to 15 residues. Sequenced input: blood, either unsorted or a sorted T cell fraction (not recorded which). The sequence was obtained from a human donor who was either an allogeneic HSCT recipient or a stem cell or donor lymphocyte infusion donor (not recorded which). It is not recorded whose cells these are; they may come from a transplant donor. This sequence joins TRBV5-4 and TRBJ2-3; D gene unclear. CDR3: CASSLGNHGTDTQYF. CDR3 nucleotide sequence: TGTGCCAGCAGCTTAGGAAACCACGGCACAGATACGCAGTATTTT.